The sample holds a few counts of the clone carrying this T cell receptor (beta chain). This sample is part of a study of T cells after yellow fever vaccination. From the 5' RACE reads, TCRdb called clonotypes with MiXCR, one entry per CDR3 protein. Found here are a few hundred thousand distinct CDR3 sequences, approximately 4.2% of them singletons; the top ten hold 20% to 25%. V shed 0 bases and J shed 9 bases, with 12 bases lying between them. The CDR3 totals 14 residues. The germline V gene encodes CDR1 SGHTA and CDR2 FQGTGA. This receptor was taken from a man aged 18-30 years who received the YFV17D yellow fever vaccine. This rearrangement joins TRBV7-3 to TRBJ2-4; D gene ambiguous. This specimen consisted of PBMCs, obtained 5 days after the yellow fever booster vaccination. The CDR3 spells CASSLTGGTGIQYF. DNA of the CDR3: TGTGCCAGCAGCTTAACGGGTGGAACGGGCATTCAGTACTTC. Full variable domain (remainder filled in from reference TRBV7-3 and TRBJ2-4): GAGVSQTPSNKVTEKGKYVELRCDPISGHTALYWYRQSLGQGPEFLIYFQGTGAADDSGLPNDRFFAVRPEGSVSTLKIQRTERGDSAVYLCASSLTGGTGIQYFGAGTRLSVL.